This T cell receptor (beta chain) comes out of a study of CD8+CD57+ T cells in acquired aplastic anemia. Genomic DNA, serving as template, underwent TCR beta VDJ and CDR3 profiling. Each CDR3 protein gets one entry after TCRdb re-called the reads with MiXCR. The table has about 220,000 distinct CDR3 sequences, roughly half seen once. There are 16 residues in the CDR3. Germline values: CDR1 SNHLY, CDR2 FYNNEI. After removal of 11 bases from V and 4 bases from J, the junction contained 16 bases not matched to a gene. Patients chosen for sequencing had shown CD8+CD57+ cell expansion by flow cytometry. The rearrangement joins TRBV2 to TRBJ2-3; 9 nucleotides align to TRBD1. Sample: sorted CD4+, CD8+, or CD8+CD57+ T cells (not recorded which) from PBMCs. This sequence was found in a human donor with aplastic anemia. The CDR3 loop reads CARTHARDRASDTQYF. In DNA form, the CDR3 reads TGTGCCCGCACCCACGCCCGGGACAGGGCTTCAGATACGCAGTATTTT. The full variable domain, in which reference TRBV2 and TRBJ2-3 provide the parts outside the CDR3, is EPEVTQTPSHQVTQMGQEVILRCVPISNHLYFYWYRQILGQKVEFLVSFYNNEISEKSEIFDDQFSVERPDGSNFTLKIRSTKLEDSAMYFCARTHARDRASDTQYFGPGTRLTVL.